Below are 14 T cell receptor beta chains sequenced from a single sample in a study of OX40 agonist ivuxolimab in advanced cancers. Profiling relied on immunoSEQ multiplex PCR, and the TCRdb table lists in-frame clones only, not all of them. The sample yields under 100,000 clones, 70% to 90% seen once. The specimen comprised CD4+ or CD8+ T cells sorted from blood, sampled in a trial of the OX40 agonist ivuxolimab. The receptor set was obtained from an adult with an advanced solid tumor such as melanoma, head and neck, liver or kidney cancer.

The rearrangement joins TRBV6-5 to TRBJ2-7; D is perhaps TRBD2 (5 bases). V lost 0 bases and J 5 bases, leaving 11 bases between the germline ends. Germline lookup yields CDR1 MNHEY and CDR2 SVGAGI. The CDR3 is 14 residues long. This CDR3 is CASSYSGLGHEQYF. CDR3 in DNA: TGTGCCAGCAGTTACTCAGGACTCGGCCACGAGCAGTACTTC.

The chain uses TRBV19 and TRBJ1-4; 7 bases are shared with TRBD1. Trimming removed 4 bases from V and 4 bases from J; junction bases left unmatched: 3. The CDR3 length is 14 residues. Germline CDR1 reads LNHDA; CDR2 reads SQIVND (reference sequence). The CDR3 loop reads CASSRDSFNEKLFF. CDR3 in DNA: TGTGCCAGTAGTAGGGACAGCTTTAATGAAAAACTGTTTTTT.

V is TRBV20-1 and J is TRBJ1-2, with D unclear. The CDR3 extends over 11 amino acids. Germline assignment: CDR1 DFQATT and CDR2 SNEGSKA (reference sequence). Deletions cut 3 bases from V and 8 bases from J, with 10 bases between. The CDR3 loop is CSASSDTGYTF. CDR3 sequence (DNA): TGCAGTGCTAGCAGCGACACCGGCTACACCTTC.

V and J are TRBV28 and TRBJ1-2; D is perhaps TRBD1 (5 bases). This CDR3 has 11 amino acids. Germline CDR1 MDHEN, CDR2 SYDVKM. Trimming removed 10 bases at V and 0 bases at J, with 6 bases between. In DNA form, the CDR3 reads TGTGCCACGGGACCTAACTATGGCTACACCTTC. Translating it yields CATGPNYGYTF.

The rearrangement uses TRBV19 and TRBJ2-2, with 10 bases that match TRBD2. The V segment lost 8 bases and the J segment 5 bases; nucleotides outside the gene matches: 11. The CDR3 length is 16 residues. CDR1 is LNHDA and CDR2 is SQIVND in the germline V gene (reference sequence). The CDR3 is CASQSGGATRTGELFF. The DNA of the CDR3 is TGTGCCAGTCAAAGCGGGGGGGCAACGAGGACCGGGGAGCTGTTTTTT.

This chain joins TRBV14 and TRBJ2-2, with D uncertain. Trimming took 1 base from V and 7 from J, leaving 4 bases between them. The germline gives CDR1 SGHDN, CDR2 FVKESK. The length of the CDR3 is 12 residues. The CDR3 loop is CASSQVIGELFF. The CDR3 bases are TGTGCCAGCAGCCAAGTGATCGGGGAGCTGTTTTTT. Using reference TRBV14 and TRBJ2-2 for the parts outside the CDR3, the full variable domain is EAGVTQFPSHSVIEKGQTVTLRCDPISGHDNLYWYRRVMGKEIKFLLHFVKESKQDESGMPNNRFLAERTGGTYSTLKVQPAELEDSGVYFCASSQVIGELFFGEGSRLTVL.

The gene calls are TRBV7-2 and TRBJ2-7; D not resolved. Germline CDR1 and CDR2: SGHTA and FQGNSA. V lost 0 bases to trimming and J lost 7 bases, with 16 bases between them. CDR3 size: 15 residues. CDR3 coding DNA: TGTGCCAGCAGCTTAGCCTCGGACGCCCTCTGGGAGCAGTACTTC. It encodes CASSLASDALWEQYF.

J is TRBJ1-1 and V is TRBV27, with TRBD1 matching over 9 bases. The J segment lost 13 bases and the V segment lost 6 bases, leaving 18 bases of the junction unmatched. This CDR3 is 15 amino acids long. In germline, CDR1 is MNHEY, CDR2 SMNVEV (reference sequence). CDR3 loop: CASSSMGTGNRVDFF. DNA for the CDR3: TGTGCCAGCAGCTCCATGGGGACAGGGAATAGAGTCGATTTCTTT.

Here the CDR3 DNA reads TGTGCCAGCGTTTTCGGCGGGGGCGGCTACGAGCAGTACTTC. This translates into CASVFGGGGYEQYF. V is TRBV6-6 and J is TRBJ2-7; tentative D call: TRBD2 (7 bases). V shed 8 bases and J shed 3 bases, with 17 bases lying between them. The CDR3 contains 14 residues. Germline loops: CDR1 MNHNY, CDR2 SVGAGI (reference sequence).

The rearrangement links TRBV29-1 to TRBJ1-1; no definite D call. The CDR3 runs 12 residues. CDR1 and CDR2 (germline): SQVTM, ANQGSEA. The germline V and J ends were trimmed by 3 bases and 0 bases, with 5 bases remaining between them. Here the CDR3 reads CSVEYMNTEAFF. The CDR3 DNA reads TGCAGCGTTGAGTACATGAACACTGAAGCTTTCTTT.

The rearrangement uses TRBV2 and TRBJ2-1, with 9 bases that match TRBD1. Trimming at V came to 6 bases and at J to 6 bases, leaving 6 bases not matched to a gene. Germline V gives CDR1 SNHLY, CDR2 FYNNEI. This CDR3 has 14 residues. CDR3 in amino acids: CASRSTGGFNEQFF. DNA of the CDR3: TGTGCCAGCAGATCGACAGGGGGATTCAATGAGCAGTTCTTC.

The chain has TRBV7-6 and TRBJ2-7, with D possibly being TRBD2 (6 bases). The CDR3 has 15 residues. V gave up 5 bases and J gave up 3 bases, with 17 bases separating them. Germline V lookup: CDR1 SGHVS, CDR2 FNYEAQ. The chain's CDR3 is CASSLSVGGYYEQYF. Here the CDR3 DNA reads TGTGCCAGCAGCCTATCTGTGGGGGGTTACTACGAGCAGTACTTC.

The V gene is TRBV6-6, the J gene TRBJ1-1, with D unclear. The germline V gene encodes CDR1 MNHNY and CDR2 SVGAGI (reference sequence). Trimming stripped 4 bases from V and 2 bases from J, with 11 bases between. The CDR3 sequence is 14 residues long. CDR3: CASSSNNRNTEAFF. The CDR3 DNA reads as TGTGCCAGCAGTTCTAACAACAGAAACACTGAAGCTTTCTTT.

This rearrangement joins TRBV5-1 to TRBJ2-1; D possibly corresponds to TRBD1 (6 bases). The V gene lost 0 bases and the J gene lost 7 bases, with 26 bases spanning the gap. The CDR3 runs 19 residues. Germline CDR1 reads SGHRS; CDR2 reads YFSETQ. The CDR3 here is CASSLDARGIAYGANEQFF. CDR3 sequence (DNA): TGCGCCAGCAGCTTGGATGCCAGGGGAATTGCCTACGGAGCTAATGAGCAGTTCTTC. The complete variable domain, with remaining parts taken from reference TRBV5-1 and TRBJ2-1, reads KAGVTQTPRYLIKTRGQQVTLSCSPISGHRSVSWYQQTPGQGLQFLFEYFSETQRNKGNFPGRFSGRQFSNSRSEMNVSTLELGDSALYLCASSLDARGIAYGANEQFFGPGTRLTVL.